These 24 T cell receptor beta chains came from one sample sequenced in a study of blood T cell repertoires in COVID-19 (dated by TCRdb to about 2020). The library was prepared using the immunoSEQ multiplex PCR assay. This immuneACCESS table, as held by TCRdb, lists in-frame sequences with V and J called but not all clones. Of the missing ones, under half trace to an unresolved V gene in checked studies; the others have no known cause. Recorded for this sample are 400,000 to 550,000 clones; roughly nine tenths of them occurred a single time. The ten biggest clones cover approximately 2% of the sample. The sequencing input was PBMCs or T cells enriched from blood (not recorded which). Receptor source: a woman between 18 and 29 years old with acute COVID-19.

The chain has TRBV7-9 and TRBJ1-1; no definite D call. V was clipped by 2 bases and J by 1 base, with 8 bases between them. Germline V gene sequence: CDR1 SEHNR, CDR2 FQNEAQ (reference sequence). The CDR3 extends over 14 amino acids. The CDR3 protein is CASSLQASNTEAFF. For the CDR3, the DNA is TGTGCCAGCAGCTTACAGGCTTCGAACACTGAAGCTTTCTTT.

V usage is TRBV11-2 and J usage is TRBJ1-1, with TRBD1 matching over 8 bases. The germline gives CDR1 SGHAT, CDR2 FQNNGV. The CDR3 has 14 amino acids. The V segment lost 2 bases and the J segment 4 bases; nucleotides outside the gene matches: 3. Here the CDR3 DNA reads TGTGCCAGCAGCTTACCCGGGACAGGCACTGAAGCTTTCTTT. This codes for CASSLPGTGTEAFF.

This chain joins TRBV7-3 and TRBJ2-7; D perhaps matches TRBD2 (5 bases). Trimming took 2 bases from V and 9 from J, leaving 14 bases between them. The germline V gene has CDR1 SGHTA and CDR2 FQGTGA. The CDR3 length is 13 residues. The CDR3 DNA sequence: TGTGCCAGCAGCTTATCGCAGACCGGGATGCAGTACTTC. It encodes CASSLSQTGMQYF. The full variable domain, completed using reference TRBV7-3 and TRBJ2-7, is GAGVSQTPSNKVTEKGKYVELRCDPISGHTALYWYRQSLGQGPEFLIYFQGTGAADDSGLPNDRFFAVRPEGSVSTLKIQRTERGDSAVYLCASSLSQTGMQYFGPGTRLTVT.

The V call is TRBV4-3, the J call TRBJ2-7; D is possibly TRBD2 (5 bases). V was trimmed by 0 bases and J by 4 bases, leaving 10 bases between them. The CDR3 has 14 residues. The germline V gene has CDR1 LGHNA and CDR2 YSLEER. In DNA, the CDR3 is TGCGCCAGCAGCCAAGAAAAGGCGGGTTACGAGCAGTACTTC. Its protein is CASSQEKAGYEQYF.

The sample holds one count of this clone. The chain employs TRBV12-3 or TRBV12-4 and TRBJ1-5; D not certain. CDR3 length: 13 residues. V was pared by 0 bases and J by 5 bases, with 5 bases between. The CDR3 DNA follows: TGTGCCAGCAGTTTAGCGCTATATCAGCCCCAGCATTTT. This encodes CASSLALYQPQHF.

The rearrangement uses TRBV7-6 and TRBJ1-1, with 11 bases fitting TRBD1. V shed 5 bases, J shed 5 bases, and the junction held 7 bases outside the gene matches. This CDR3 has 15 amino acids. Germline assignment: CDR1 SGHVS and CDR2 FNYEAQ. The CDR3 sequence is CASSPGQGAQTEAFF. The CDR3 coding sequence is TGTGCCAGCAGCCCTGGACAGGGGGCGCAGACTGAAGCTTTCTTT.

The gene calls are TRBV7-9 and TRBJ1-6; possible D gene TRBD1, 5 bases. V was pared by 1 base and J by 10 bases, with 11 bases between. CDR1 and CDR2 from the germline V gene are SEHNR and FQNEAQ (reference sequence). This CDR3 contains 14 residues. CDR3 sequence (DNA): TGTGCCAGCAGCTTAGAGGGGTTAGGATCACCCCTCCACTTT. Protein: CASSLEGLGSPLHF.

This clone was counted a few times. The CDR3 DNA follows: TGTGCCAGCAGCAGGGGACAGGAGGCGAACACTGAAGCTTTCTTT. This codes for CASSRGQEANTEAFF. V gene TRBV7-9 combines with J gene TRBJ1-1; 8 bases map to TRBD1. The junction had 6 bases not matched to a gene; V was cut back by 5 bases and J by 1 base. This CDR3 is built from 15 residues. Germline V gene data show CDR1 as SEHNR and CDR2 as FQNEAQ (reference sequence).

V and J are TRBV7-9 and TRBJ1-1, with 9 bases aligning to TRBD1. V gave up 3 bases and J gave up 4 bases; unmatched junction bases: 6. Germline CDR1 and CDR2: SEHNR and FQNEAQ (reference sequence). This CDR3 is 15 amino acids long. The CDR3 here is CASSLDRGMGTEAFF. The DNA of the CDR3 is TGTGCCAGCAGCTTGGACAGGGGAATGGGCACTGAAGCTTTCTTT.

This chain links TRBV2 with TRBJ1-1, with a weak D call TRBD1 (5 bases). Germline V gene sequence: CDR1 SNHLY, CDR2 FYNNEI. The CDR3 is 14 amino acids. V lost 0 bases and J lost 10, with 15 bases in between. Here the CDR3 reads CASSEAAGRGVAFF. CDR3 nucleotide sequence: TGTGCCAGCAGTGAAGCGGCTGGACGGGGGGTAGCTTTCTTT.

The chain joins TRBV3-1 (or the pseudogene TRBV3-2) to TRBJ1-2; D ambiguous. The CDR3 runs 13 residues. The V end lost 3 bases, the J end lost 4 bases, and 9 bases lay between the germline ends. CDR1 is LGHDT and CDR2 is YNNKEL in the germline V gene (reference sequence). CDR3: CASSQGSPYGYTF. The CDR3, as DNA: TGTGCCAGCAGCCAGGGGAGCCCCTATGGCTACACCTTC.

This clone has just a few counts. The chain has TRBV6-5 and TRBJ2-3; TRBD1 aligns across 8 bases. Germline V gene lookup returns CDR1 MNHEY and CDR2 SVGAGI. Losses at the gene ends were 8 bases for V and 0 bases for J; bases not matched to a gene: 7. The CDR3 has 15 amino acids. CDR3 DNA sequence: TGTGCCAGCTCCCAGGGGGCTTATAGCACAGATACGCAGTATTTT. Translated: CASSQGAYSTDTQYF.

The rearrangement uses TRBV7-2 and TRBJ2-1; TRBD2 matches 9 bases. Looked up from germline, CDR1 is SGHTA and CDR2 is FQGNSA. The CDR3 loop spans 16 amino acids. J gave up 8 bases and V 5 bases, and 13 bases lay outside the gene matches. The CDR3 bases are TGTGCCAGCAGCGCTCCCTTAGCGGGAGCCCCGGATGAGCAGTTCTTC. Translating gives CASSAPLAGAPDEQFF.

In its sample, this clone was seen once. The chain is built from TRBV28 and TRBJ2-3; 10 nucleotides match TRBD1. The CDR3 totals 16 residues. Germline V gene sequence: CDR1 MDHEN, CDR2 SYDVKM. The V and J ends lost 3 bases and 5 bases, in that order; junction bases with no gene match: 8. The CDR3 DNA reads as TGTGCCAGCAGTTTTATCCGGGACAGGGGAGGAGATACGCAGTATTTT. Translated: CASSFIRDRGGDTQYF.

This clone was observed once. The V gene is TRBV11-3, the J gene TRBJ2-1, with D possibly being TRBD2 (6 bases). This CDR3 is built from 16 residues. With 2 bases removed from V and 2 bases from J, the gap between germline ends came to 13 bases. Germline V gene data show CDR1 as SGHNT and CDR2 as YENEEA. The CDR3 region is CASSLRFASAYNEQFF. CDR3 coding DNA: TGTGCCAGCAGCTTACGGTTTGCTAGCGCCTACAATGAGCAGTTCTTC.

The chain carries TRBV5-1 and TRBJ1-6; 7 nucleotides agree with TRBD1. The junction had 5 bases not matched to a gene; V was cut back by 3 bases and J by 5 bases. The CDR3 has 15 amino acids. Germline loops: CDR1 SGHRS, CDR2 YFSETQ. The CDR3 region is CASSWTGQHNSPLHF. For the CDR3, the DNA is TGCGCCAGCAGCTGGACAGGACAACATAATTCACCCCTCCACTTT. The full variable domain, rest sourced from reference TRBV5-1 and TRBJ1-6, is KAGVTQTPRYLIKTRGQQVTLSCSPISGHRSVSWYQQTPGQGLQFLFEYFSETQRNKGNFPGRFSGRQFSNSRSEMNVSTLELGDSALYLCASSWTGQHNSPLHFGNGTRLTVT.

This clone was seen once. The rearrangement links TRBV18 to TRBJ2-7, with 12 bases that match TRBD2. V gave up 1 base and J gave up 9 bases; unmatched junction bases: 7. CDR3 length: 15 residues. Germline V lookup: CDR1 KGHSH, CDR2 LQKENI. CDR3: CASSPRLAGAVGQYF. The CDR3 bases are TGTGCCAGCTCACCACGACTAGCGGGAGCTGTGGGGCAGTACTTC.

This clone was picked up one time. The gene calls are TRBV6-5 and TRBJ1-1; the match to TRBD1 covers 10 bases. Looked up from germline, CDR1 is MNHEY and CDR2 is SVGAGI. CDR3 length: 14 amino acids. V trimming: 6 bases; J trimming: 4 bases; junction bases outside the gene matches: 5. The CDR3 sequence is CASSNRDRGTEAFF. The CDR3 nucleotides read TGTGCCAGCAGCAACCGGGACAGGGGCACTGAAGCTTTCTTT.

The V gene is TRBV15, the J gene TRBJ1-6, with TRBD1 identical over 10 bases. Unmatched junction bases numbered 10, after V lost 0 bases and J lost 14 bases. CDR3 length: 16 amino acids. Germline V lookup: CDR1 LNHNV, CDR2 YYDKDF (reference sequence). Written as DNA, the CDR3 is TGTGCCACCAGCAGAGATCGCGGGACAGGGGAAAGATCCCTCCACTTT. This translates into CATSRDRGTGERSLHF.

CDR3 amino acids: CASSTPREGLTEAFF. The CDR3 coding sequence is TGTGCCAGTAGTACCCCCAGGGAAGGGTTAACTGAAGCTTTCTTT. The V and J genes are TRBV19 and TRBJ1-1; tentative D call: TRBD1 (5 bases). The V and J ends lost 4 bases and 5 bases respectively, with 17 bases between them. The CDR3 sequence is 15 residues long. Germline lookup yields CDR1 LNHDA and CDR2 SQIVND (reference sequence).

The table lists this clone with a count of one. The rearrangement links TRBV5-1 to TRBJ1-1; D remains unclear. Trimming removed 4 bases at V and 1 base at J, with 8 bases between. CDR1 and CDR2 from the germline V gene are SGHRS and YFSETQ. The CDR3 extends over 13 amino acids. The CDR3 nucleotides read TGCGCCAGCAGCCTGGGTAAGAACACTGAAGCTTTCTTT. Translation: CASSLGKNTEAFF.

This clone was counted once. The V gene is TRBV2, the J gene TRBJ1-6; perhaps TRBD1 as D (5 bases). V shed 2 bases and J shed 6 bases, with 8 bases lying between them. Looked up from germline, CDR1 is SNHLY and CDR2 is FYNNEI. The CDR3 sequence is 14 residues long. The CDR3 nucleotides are TGTGCCAGCAGTGAACTGACAGTTAATTCACCCCTCCACTTT. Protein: CASSELTVNSPLHF.

The CDR3 loop is CASSTSGTADGYTF. In DNA, the CDR3 is TGTGCCAGTAGTACGTCCGGGACTGCAGACGGCTACACCTTC. This chain connects TRBV19 to TRBJ1-2; D may be TRBD1 (5 bases). Germline loops: CDR1 LNHDA, CDR2 SQIVND (reference sequence). With 4 bases removed from V and 8 bases from J, the gap between germline ends came to 17 bases. The CDR3 covers 14 residues.

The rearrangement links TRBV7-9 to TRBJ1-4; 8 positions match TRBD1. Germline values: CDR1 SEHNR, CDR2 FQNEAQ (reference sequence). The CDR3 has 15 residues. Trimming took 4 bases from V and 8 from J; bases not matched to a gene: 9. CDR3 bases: TGTGCCAGCAGCTCGATGGACAGGGAGGGAGAAAAACTGTTTTTT. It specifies CASSSMDREGEKLFF.